Listed below are T cell receptor beta chains from one sample, sequenced in a study of blood T cell repertoires in COVID-19. The table came from immunoSEQ multiplex PCR; TCRdb's copy has only in-frame clones and leaves some out. The table lists about 69,000 clones, around 90% of them singletons. Sequenced material: peripheral blood. These TCRs come from a woman aged 55 to 70 with active COVID-19. Both conserved end residues are part of each CDR3.

J gene,V gene,CDR3 protein
TRBJ2-1,TRBV19,CASSIRGDTNNEQFF
TRBJ1-5,TRBV11-3,CASSLEVPDRELRSNQPQHF
TRBJ1-6,TRBV30,CACARTGIYSPLHF
TRBJ2-5,TRBV10-3,CAISEGDRLRETQYF
TRBJ1-3,TRBV28,CASSITGRAGNTIYF
TRBJ2-3,TRBV7-9,CASSRGIDRIQTDTQYF
TRBJ2-1,TRBV20-1,CSASRGTSYNEQFF
TRBJ2-3,TRBV15,CATSRDLATSSSDTQYF
TRBJ2-4,TRBV15,CATSSGTENIQYF
TRBJ2-3,TRBV6-4,CASSSRQGASTDTQYF
TRBJ2-5,TRBV4-1,CASSRSLGLGWETQYF
TRBJ1-1,TRBV5-1,CASSLFGGTGGTEAFF
TRBJ2-3,TRBV5-1,CASSGGPSGSRSDTQYF
TRBJ2-7,TRBV5-1,CASRLAASSYEQYF
TRBJ1-1,TRBV12-3/TRBV12-4,CASSSGPAGAFF
TRBJ2-7,TRBV15,CATSRGAGTDYEQYF
TRBJ1-2,TRBV28,CASSVSGFGDGYTF
TRBJ2-3,TRBV11-1,CASSPGQGDTQYF
TRBJ2-1,TRBV5-1,CASSQGDEQFF
TRBJ1-6,TRBV28,CASSPHRDGNSPLHF
TRBJ2-7,TRBV15,CATSRDGRAGYYEQYF
TRBJ1-6,TRBV27,CASRRGQTLNSPLHF
TRBJ2-6,TRBV6-5,CAVSYRGSGANVLTF
TRBJ2-6,TRBV28,CASSSDRSGANVLTF
TRBJ2-7,TRBV11-2,CASSPRLAALYEQYF
TRBJ2-5,TRBV5-1,CASSRNARGQETQYF
TRBJ2-1,TRBV6-5,CAGRLASADNEQFF
TRBJ2-7,TRBV27,CASSLFRAPSGTTYEQYF
TRBJ2-7,TRBV2,CASSGQGRYEQYF
TRBJ1-2,TRBV6-5,CASTWTGEGYTF
TRBJ2-7,TRBV18,CASSSRGGAYEQYF
TRBJ2-7,TRBV9,CASSAEEGTGLAYEQYF
TRBJ1-2,TRBV29-1,CSVALDRVEGYTF
TRBJ1-1,TRBV2,CASSPNGVKTEAFF
TRBJ2-1,TRBV5-4,CASSLGGLAGYNEQFF
TRBJ2-1,TRBV7-6,CASSFGGGRLDNEQFF
TRBJ2-1,TRBV5-5,CASSLRVLAGADEQFF
TRBJ1-2,TRBV2,CASSVQGAGGYTF
TRBJ2-7,TRBV10-3,CAISEISGSSYEQYF
TRBJ1-2,TRBV5-4,CASSLGGGAGGYTF
TRBJ2-5,TRBV5-1,CASSLGASGSVGGETQYF
TRBJ2-5,TRBV24-1,CATSFGGQETQYF
TRBJ1-5,TRBV19,CASSIVASSNQPQHF
TRBJ1-2,TRBV20-1,CSAYYGYTF
TRBJ2-7,TRBV9,CASSVDLATGEQYF
TRBJ2-7,TRBV11-2,CASSLPAQVVDHEQYF
TRBJ2-3,TRBV5-1,CASSFGGQTTDTQYF
TRBJ2-5,TRBV3-1/TRBV3-2,CASSFRGSAETQYF
TRBJ2-1,TRBV6-5,CASSFSGSYNEQFF
TRBJ2-3,TRBV7-8,CASSLGQSTDTQYF
TRBJ2-3,TRBV2,CASSGGASGFGAFHPDTQYF
TRBJ2-7,TRBV30,CAWSVGGRGLKAYEQYF
TRBJ1-1,TRBV6-5,CASSYSRGSGEAFF
TRBJ2-2,TRBV24-1,CATSGTSVDTGELFF
TRBJ2-5,TRBV2,CASGQGTETQYF
TRBJ1-6,TRBV5-1,CASSLTQGGNSPLHF
TRBJ2-3,TRBV5-1,CASSYRGSDTQYF
TRBJ2-1,TRBV12-1,CASSSTRTKLLFPIGDEQFF
TRBJ1-2,TRBV9,CASSVEATGVYGYTF
TRBJ1-1,TRBV7-9,CASSLETGGIAREAFF